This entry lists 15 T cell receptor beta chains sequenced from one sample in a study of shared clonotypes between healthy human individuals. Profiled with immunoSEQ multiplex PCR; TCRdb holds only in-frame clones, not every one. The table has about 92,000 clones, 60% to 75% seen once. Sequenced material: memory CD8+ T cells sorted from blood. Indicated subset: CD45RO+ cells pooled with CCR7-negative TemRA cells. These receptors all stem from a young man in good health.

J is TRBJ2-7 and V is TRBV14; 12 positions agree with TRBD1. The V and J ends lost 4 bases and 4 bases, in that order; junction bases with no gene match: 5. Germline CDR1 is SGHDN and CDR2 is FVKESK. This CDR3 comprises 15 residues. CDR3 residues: CASSRRDRGLYEQYF. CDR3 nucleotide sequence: TGTGCCAGCAGCCGCCGGGACAGGGGGCTGTACGAGCAGTACTTC.

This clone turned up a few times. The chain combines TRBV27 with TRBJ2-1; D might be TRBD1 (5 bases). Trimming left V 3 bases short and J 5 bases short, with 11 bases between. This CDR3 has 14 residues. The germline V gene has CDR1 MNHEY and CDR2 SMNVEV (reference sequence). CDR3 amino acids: CASSFGQGNNEQFF. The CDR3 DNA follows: TGTGCCAGCAGTTTTGGTCAGGGAAACAATGAGCAGTTCTTC.

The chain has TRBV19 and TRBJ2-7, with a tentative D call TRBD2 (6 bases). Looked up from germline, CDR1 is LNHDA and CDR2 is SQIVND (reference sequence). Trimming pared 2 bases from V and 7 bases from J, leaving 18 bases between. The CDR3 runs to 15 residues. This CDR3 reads CASSIQAALRGEQYF. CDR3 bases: TGTGCCAGTAGTATACAGGCGGCTCTCCGGGGGGAGCAGTACTTC.

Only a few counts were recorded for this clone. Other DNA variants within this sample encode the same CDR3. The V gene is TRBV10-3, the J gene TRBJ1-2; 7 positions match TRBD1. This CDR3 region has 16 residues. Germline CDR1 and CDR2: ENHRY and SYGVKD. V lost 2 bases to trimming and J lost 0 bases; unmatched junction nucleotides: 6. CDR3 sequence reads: CAISEGRGRANYGYTF. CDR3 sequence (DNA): TGTGCCATCAGTGAGGGTAGGGGGCGAGCTAACTATGGCTACACCTTC.

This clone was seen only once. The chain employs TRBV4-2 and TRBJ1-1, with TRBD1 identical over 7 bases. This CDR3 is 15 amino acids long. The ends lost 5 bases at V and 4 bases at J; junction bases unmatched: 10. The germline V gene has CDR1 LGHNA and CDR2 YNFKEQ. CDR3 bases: TGTGCCAGCAGCTCTACAGGGGCCGGGGGCACTGAAGCTTTCTTT. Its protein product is CASSSTGAGGTEAFF.

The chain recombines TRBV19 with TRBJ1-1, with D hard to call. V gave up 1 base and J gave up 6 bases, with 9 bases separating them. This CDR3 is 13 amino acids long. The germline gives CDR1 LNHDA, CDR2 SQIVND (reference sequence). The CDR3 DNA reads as TGTGCCAGTAGTATAGGGGATGGGTCTGAAGCTTTCTTT. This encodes CASSIGDGSEAFF.

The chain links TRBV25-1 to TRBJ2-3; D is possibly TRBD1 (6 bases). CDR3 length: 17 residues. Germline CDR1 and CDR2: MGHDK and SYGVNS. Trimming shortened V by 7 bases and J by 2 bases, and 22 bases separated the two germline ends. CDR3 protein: CASTEGSRDKNTDTQYF. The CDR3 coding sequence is TGTGCCAGCACCGAGGGATCCCGGGACAAAAACACAGATACGCAGTATTTT. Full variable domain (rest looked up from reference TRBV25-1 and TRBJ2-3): EADIYQTPRYLVIGTGKKITLECSQTMGHDKMYWYQQDPGMELHLIHYSYGVNSTEKGDLSSESTVSRIRTEHFPLTLESARPSHTSQYLCASTEGSRDKNTDTQYFGPGTRLTVL.

The CDR3 DNA reads TGCGCCAGCAGCTTGGAGCGGGAGGGCCCTAAAGACGAGCAGTACTTC. Translated: CASSLEREGPKDEQYF. This chain joins TRBV5-1 and TRBJ2-7; 10 bases map to TRBD2. Germline trimming cut 0 bases from V and 5 bases from J; bases unmatched to any gene: 8. CDR3 size: 16 residues. Germline CDR1 is SGHRS and CDR2 is YFSETQ.

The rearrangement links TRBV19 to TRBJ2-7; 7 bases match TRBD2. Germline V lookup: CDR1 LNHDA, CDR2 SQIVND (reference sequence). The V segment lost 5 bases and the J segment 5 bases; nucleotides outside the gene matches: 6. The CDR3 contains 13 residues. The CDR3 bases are TGTGCCAGTAGTCGGGGGGTTCCGGACGAGCAGTACTTC. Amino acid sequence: CASSRGVPDEQYF.

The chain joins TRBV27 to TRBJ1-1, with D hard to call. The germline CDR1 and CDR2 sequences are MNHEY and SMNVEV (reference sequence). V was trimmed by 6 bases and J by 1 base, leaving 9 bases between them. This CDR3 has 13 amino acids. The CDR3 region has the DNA TGTGCCAGCAGGCCGTACGGGAACACTGAAGCTTTCTTT. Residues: CASRPYGNTEAFF.

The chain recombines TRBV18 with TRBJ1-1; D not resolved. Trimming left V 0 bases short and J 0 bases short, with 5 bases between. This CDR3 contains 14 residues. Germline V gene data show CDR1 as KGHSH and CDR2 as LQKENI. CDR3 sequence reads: CASSPPYLNTEAFF. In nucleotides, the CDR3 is TGTGCCAGCTCACCACCATACTTGAACACTGAAGCTTTCTTT.

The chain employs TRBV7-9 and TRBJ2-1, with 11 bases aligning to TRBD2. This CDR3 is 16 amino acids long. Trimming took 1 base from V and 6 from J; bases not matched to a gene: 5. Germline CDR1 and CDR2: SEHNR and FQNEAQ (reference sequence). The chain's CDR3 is CASSLGGLAEGNEQFF. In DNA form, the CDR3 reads TGTGCCAGCAGCTTAGGGGGACTAGCGGAAGGCAATGAGCAGTTCTTC. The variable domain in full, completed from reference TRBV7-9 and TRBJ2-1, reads DTGVSQNPRHKITKRGQNVTFRCDPISEHNRLYWYRQTLGQGPEFLTYFQNEAQLEKSRLLSDRFSAERPKGSFSTLEIQRTEQGDSAMYLCASSLGGLAEGNEQFFGPGTRLTVL.

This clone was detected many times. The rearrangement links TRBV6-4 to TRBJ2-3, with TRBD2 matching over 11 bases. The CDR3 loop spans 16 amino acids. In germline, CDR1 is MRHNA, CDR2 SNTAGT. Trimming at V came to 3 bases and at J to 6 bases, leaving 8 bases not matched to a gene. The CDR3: CASSELAGGPADTQYF. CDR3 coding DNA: TGTGCCAGCAGTGAATTAGCGGGAGGGCCGGCGGATACGCAGTATTTT.

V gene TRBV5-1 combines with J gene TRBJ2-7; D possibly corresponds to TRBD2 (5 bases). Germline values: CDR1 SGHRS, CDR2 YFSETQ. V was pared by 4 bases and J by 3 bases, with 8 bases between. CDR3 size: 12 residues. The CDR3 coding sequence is TGCGCCAGCAGCCCGGGGTACTACGAGCAGTACTTC. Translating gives CASSPGYYEQYF.

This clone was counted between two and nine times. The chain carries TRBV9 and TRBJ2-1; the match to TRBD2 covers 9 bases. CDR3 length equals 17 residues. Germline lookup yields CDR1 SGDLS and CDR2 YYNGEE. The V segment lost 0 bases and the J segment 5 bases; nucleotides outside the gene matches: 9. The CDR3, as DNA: TGTGCCAGCAGCGTAGCTACTGGTAGCGGGAGCCACAATGAGCAGTTCTTC. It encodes CASSVATGSGSHNEQFF.